Listed below are T cell receptor beta chains from one sample, sequenced in a study of cytomegalovirus exposure and HLA in healthy donors. Produced via immunoSEQ multiplex PCR; TCRdb's table is partial and in-frame only. The table includes 90,000 to 130,000 clones, approximately 70% detected once. The specimen was PBMCs. These receptors originate from a man aged 25-45 years in good health and CMV-seropositive. Each CDR3 is given with its conserved first and last residue. D genes are given only for firm matches. Where a row states a size, it is once, few, many or the class of an expanded clone; other rows omit it.

D: TRBD1; size: .; V: TRBV19; J: TRBJ1-2; DNA: TGTGCCAGTAGTATAGGGGCCCGGACAGGGAGCTATGGCTACACCTTC; CDR3: CASSIGARTGSYGYTF
D: TRBD1; size: large; V: TRBV5-1; J: TRBJ1-4; DNA: TGCGCCAGCAGCCTCCGGACAGGGGGAAATGAAAAACTGTTTTTT; CDR3: CASSLRTGGNEKLFF
D: .; size: few; V: TRBV30; J: TRBJ1-5; DNA: TGTGCCTGGAGTGTACAGGTCAATCAGCCCCAGCATTTT; CDR3: CAWSVQVNQPQHF
D: .; size: .; V: TRBV30; J: TRBJ1-2; DNA: TGTGCCTGGAGTGGTCAAGCCCTAGGCTACACCTTC; CDR3: CAWSGQALGYTF
D: TRBD1; size: .; V: TRBV9; J: TRBJ1-2; DNA: TGTGCCAGCACCTCAGGGACAGGTGGCTACACCTTC; CDR3: CASTSGTGGYTF
D: .; size: .; V: TRBV11-2; J: TRBJ1-6; DNA: TGTGCCAGCAGCTTAGTCAGGGTTTCACCCCTCCACTTT; CDR3: CASSLVRVSPLHF
D: TRBD1; size: .; V: TRBV2; J: TRBJ1-2; DNA: TGTGCCAGCAGTGACTGGACAGGGAGTGGCTACACCTTC; CDR3: CASSDWTGSGYTF
D: .; size: .; V: TRBV11-2; J: TRBJ1-2; DNA: TGTGCCAGCAGCTTGAACGGGGTAGATGGCTACACCTTC; CDR3: CASSLNGVDGYTF
D: TRBD2; size: .; V: TRBV9; J: TRBJ2-5; DNA: TGTGCCAGCAGCGATACTAGCGTCCAAGAGACCCAGTACTTC; CDR3: CASSDTSVQETQYF
D: TRBD1; size: .; V: TRBV29-1; J: TRBJ1-2; DNA: TGCAGCGTTGAGCCGGGACAGGGGGCAGGGGGCTACACCTTC; CDR3: CSVEPGQGAGGYTF
D: .; size: .; V: TRBV29-1; J: TRBJ2-1; DNA: TGCAGCGTTGAGGTTAGCGTGGATGAGCAGTTCTTC; CDR3: CSVEVSVDEQFF
D: .; size: few; V: TRBV28; J: TRBJ1-1; DNA: TGTGCCAGCAGTTCCATAAACAGATTGAACACTGAAGCTTTCTTT; CDR3: CASSSINRLNTEAFF
D: .; size: .; V: TRBV7-9; J: TRBJ2-2; DNA: TGTGCCAGCAGCTTAGCGACAGTTACCGGGGAGCTGTTTTTT; CDR3: CASSLATVTGELFF
D: TRBD1; size: .; V: TRBV11-2; J: TRBJ2-5; DNA: TGTGCCAGCAGCCCAGACAGGGAAGAGACCCAGTACTTC; CDR3: CASSPDREETQYF
D: TRBD1; size: .; V: TRBV19; J: TRBJ1-6; DNA: TGTGCCAGTAATGAAGCCGGGACAGATAATTCACCCCTCCATTTT; CDR3: CASNEAGTDNSPLHF
D: TRBD1; size: .; V: TRBV10-3; J: TRBJ1-1; DNA: TGTGCCATCAGTGAGAGGGGGCGAACTGAAGCTTTCTTT; CDR3: CAISERGRTEAFF
D: .; size: .; V: TRBV5-1; J: TRBJ2-5; DNA: TGCGCCAGCAGCTCCGACACCCAAGAGACCCAGTACTTC; CDR3: CASSSDTQETQYF
D: TRBD1; size: few; V: TRBV5-5; J: TRBJ1-3; DNA: TGTGCCAGCAGCACGAGAACAGGGGGGGGTGGAAACACCATATATTTT; CDR3: CASSTRTGGGGNTIYF
D: TRBD2; size: once; V: TRBV6-1; J: TRBJ2-7; DNA: TGTGCCAGCAGTGAAGGGAGTAGCGGGGTTTACGAGCAGTACTTC; CDR3: CASSEGSSGVYEQYF
D: .; size: few; V: TRBV7-9; J: TRBJ1-1; DNA: TGTGCCAGCAGCTTGACAGAGAACACTGAAGCTTTCTTT; CDR3: CASSLTENTEAFF